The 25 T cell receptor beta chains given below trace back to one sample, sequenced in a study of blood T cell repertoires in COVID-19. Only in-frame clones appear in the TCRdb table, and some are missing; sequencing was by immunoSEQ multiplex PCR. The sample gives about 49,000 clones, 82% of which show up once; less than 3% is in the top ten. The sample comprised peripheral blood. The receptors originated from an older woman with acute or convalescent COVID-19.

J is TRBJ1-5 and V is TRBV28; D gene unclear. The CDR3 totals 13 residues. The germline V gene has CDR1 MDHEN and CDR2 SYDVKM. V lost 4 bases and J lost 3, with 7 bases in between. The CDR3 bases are TGTGCCAGCAGTTACGCGGTCAATCAGCCCCAGCATTTT. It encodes CASSYAVNQPQHF.

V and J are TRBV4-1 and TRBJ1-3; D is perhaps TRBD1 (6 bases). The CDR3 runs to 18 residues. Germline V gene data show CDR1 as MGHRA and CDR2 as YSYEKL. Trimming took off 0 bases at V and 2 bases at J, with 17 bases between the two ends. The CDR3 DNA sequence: TGCGCCAGCAGCCAAGAAACAAACAGGGCGGCGGCTGGAAACACCATATATTTT. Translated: CASSQETNRAAAGNTIYF.

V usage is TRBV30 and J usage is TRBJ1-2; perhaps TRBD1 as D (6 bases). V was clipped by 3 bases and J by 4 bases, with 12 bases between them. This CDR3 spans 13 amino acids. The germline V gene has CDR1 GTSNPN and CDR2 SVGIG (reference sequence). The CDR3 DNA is TGTGCCTGGAGGGAAACAGGGACCTATGGCTACACCTTC. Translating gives CAWRETGTYGYTF. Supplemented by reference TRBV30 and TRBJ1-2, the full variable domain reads SQTIHQWPATLVQPVGSPLSLECTVEGTSNPNLYWYRQAAGRGLQLLFYSVGIGQISSEVPQNLSASRPQDRQFILSSKKLLLSDSGFYLCAWRETGTYGYTFGSGTRLTVV.

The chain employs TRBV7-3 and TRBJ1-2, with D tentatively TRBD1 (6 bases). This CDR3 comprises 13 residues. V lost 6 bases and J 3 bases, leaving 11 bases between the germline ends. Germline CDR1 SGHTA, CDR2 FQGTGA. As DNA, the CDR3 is TGTGCCAGCAGTCCCACAGGGTACTATGGCTACACCTTC. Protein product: CASSPTGYYGYTF.

The CDR3, as DNA: TGTGCCAGTAGTATAGTAGGCGCTAGCGGGAGGAATGAGCAGTTCTTC. Translation: CASSIVGASGRNEQFF. The chain has TRBV19 and TRBJ2-1; 11 bases fit TRBD2. Germline V gives CDR1 LNHDA, CDR2 SQIVND (reference sequence). Trimming removed 1 base from V and 7 bases from J; junction bases left unmatched: 6. The CDR3 is 16 amino acids.

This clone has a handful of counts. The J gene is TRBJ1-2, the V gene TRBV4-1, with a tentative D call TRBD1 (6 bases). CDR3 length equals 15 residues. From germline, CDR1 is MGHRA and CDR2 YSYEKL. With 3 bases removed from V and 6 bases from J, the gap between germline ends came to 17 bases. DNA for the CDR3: TGCGCCAGCAGCCAGCCCGTGCAGGGGAGACATGGCTACACCTTC. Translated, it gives CASSQPVQGRHGYTF.

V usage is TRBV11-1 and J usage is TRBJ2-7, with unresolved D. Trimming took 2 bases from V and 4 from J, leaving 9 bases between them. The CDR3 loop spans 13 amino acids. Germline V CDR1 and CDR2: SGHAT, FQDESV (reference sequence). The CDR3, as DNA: TGTGCCAGCAGCTTATTCGCAGAATACGAGCAGTACTTC. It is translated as CASSLFAEYEQYF.

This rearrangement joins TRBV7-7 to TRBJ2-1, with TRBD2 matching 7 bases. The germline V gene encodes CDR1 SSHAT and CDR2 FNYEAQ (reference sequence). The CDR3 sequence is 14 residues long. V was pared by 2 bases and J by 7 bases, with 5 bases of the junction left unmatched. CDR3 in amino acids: CASSLSWEGNEQFF. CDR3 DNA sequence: TGTGCCAGCAGCTTATCGTGGGAGGGGAATGAGCAGTTCTTC. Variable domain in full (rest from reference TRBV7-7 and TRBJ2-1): GAGVSQSPRYKVTKRGQDVTLRCDPISSHATLYWYQQALGQGPEFLTYFNYEAQPDKSGLPSDRFSAERPEGSISTLTIQRTEQRDSAMYRCASSLSWEGNEQFFGPGTRLTVL.

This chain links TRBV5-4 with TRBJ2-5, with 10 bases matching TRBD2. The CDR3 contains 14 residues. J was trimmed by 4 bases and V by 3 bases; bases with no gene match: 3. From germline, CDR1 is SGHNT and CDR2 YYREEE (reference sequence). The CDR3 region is CASSSASGGETQYF. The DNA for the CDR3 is TGTGCCAGCAGCTCAGCTAGCGGGGGAGAGACCCAGTACTTC.

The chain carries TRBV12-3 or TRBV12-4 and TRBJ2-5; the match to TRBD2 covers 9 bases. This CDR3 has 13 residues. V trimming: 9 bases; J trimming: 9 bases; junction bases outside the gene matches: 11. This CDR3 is CASRAGGPAPQYF. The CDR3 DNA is TGTGCCAGTAGAGCGGGGGGCCCGGCGCCCCAGTACTTC.

CDR3: CASSSPGTGGRNSPLHF. The CDR3 DNA reads as TGTGCCAGCAGTTCACCAGGGACAGGGGGCCGCAATTCACCCCTCCACTTT. This chain links TRBV27 with TRBJ1-6; 12 bases map to TRBD1. V trimming: 4 bases; J trimming: 7 bases; junction bases outside the gene matches: 8. CDR1 MNHEY and CDR2 SMNVEV come from the germline V gene (reference sequence). The CDR3 has 17 residues.

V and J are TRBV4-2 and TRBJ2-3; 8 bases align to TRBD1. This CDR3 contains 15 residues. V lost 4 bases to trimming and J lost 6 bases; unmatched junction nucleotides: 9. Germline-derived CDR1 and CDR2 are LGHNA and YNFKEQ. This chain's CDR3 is CASSPGTGGADTQYF. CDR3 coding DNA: TGTGCCAGCAGCCCAGGGACAGGAGGCGCCGATACGCAGTATTTT.

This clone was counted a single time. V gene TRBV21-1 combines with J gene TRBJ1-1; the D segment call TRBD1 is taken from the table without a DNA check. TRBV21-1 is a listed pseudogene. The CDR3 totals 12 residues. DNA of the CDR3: TGTGCCAGCAGCGACAGAGACCAGAAAGCTTTCTTT. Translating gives CASSDRDQKAFF.

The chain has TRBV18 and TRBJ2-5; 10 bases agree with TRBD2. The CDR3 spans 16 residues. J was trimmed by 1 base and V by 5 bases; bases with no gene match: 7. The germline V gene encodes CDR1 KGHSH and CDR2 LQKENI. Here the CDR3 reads CASSSLAGGIQETQYF. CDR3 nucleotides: TGTGCCAGCTCATCATTAGCGGGAGGAATCCAAGAGACCCAGTACTTC. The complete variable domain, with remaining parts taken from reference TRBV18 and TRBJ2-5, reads NAGVMQNPRHLVRRRGQEARLRCSPMKGHSHVYWYRQLPEEGLKFMVYLQKENIIDESGMPKERFSAEFPKEGPSILRIQQVVRGDSAAYFCASSSLAGGIQETQYFGPGTRLLVL.

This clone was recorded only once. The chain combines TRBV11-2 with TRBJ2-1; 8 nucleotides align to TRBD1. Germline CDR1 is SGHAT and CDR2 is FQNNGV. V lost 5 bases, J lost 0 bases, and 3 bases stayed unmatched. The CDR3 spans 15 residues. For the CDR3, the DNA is TGTGCCAGCAGCAGCGACAGGGGCTCCTACAATGAGCAGTTCTTC. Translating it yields CASSSDRGSYNEQFF.

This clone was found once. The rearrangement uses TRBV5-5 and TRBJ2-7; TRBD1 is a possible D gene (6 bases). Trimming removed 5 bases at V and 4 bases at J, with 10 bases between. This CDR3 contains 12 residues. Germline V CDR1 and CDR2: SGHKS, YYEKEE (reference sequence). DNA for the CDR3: TGTGCCAGCAGTCCTCAGGGGTACGAGCAGTACTTC. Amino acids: CASSPQGYEQYF.

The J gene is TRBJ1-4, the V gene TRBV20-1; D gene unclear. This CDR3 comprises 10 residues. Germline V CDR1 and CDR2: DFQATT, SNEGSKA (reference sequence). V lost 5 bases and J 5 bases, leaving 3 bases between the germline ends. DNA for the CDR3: TGCAGTGCTTTAAATGAAAAACTGTTTTTT. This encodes CSALNEKLFF.

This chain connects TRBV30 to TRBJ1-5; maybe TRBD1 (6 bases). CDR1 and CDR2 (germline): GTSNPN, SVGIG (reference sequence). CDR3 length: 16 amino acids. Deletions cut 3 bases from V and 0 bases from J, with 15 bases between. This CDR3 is CAWSSRTVNSNQPQHF. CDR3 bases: TGTGCCTGGAGCTCTCGGACAGTGAATAGCAATCAGCCCCAGCATTTT.

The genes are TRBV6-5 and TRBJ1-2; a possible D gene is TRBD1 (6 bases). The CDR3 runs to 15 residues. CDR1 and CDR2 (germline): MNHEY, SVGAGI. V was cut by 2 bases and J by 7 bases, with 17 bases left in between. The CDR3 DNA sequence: TGTGCCAGCAGTTACGGAACAGGGCAGTCCGGTGGCTACACCTTC. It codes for CASSYGTGQSGGYTF.

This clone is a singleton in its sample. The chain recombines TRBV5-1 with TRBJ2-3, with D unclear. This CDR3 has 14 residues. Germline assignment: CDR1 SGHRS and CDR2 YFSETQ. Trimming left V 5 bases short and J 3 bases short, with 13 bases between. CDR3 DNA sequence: TGCGCCAGCAGAACAGAGACACGAACAGATACGCAGTATTTT. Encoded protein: CASRTETRTDTQYF.

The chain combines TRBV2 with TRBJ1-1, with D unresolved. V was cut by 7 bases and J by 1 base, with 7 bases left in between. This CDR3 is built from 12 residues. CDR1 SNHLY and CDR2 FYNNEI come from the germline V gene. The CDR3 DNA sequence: TGTGCCAGCACCGAACAGAACACTGAAGCTTTCTTT. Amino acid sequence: CASTEQNTEAFF.

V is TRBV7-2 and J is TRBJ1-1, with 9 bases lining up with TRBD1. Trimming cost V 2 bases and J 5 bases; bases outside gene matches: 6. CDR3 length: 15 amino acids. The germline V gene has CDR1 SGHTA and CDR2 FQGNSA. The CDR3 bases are TGTGCCAGCAGCTTAAGGACAGGGGTGGGTACTGAAGCTTTCTTT. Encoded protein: CASSLRTGVGTEAFF.

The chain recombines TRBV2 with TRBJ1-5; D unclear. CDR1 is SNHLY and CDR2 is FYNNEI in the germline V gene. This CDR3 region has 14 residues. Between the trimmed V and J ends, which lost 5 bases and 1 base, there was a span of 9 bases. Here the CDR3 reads CASSIGRSNQPQHF. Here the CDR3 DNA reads TGTGCCAGCAGTATCGGGAGGAGCAATCAGCCCCAGCATTTT.

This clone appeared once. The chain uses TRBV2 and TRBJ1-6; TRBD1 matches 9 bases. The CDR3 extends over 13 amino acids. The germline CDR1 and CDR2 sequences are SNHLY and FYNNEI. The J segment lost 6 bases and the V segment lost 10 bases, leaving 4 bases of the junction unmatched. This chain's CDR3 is CATSGQGNSPLHF. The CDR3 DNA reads TGTGCCACCTCGGGACAGGGTAATTCACCCCTCCACTTT.

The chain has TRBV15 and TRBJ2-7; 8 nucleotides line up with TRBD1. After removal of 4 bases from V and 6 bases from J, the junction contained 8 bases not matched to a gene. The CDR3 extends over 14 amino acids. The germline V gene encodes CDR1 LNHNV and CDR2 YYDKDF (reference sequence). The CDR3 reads CATSTGQGSGEQYF. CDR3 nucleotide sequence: TGTGCCACCAGCACTGGACAGGGCTCGGGCGAGCAGTACTTC.